A selection of T cell receptor beta chains follows, all from one sample in a study of patients and donors after allogeneic stem cell transplantation. TCRdb used MiXCR to reprocess the RT-PCR reads, holding one entry per CDR3 protein. The sample has about a million distinct CDR3 sequences; around 17% are singletons. Sequencing was done on a sample of blood, either unsorted or a sorted T cell fraction (not recorded which). Receptor source: a human donor who was either an allogeneic HSCT recipient or a stem cell or donor lymphocyte infusion donor (not recorded which). It is not recorded whose cells these are; they may come from a transplant donor. CDR3s include the opening cysteine and the closing phenylalanine or tryptophan. Fields, in order: J gene, V gene, CDR3 protein.

>TRBJ2-2|TRBV29-1
CSVEVAPNTGELFF
>TRBJ2-1|TRBV6-5
CASSYDRTVYNEQFF
>TRBJ1-2|TRBV12-3/TRBV12-4
CASSLGREGYTF
>TRBJ1-5|TRBV2
CASHVPGQPQHF
>TRBJ1-2|TRBV5-1
CASSPGPGVYYGYTF
>TRBJ2-1|TRBV6-1
CASRGTSKSYNEQFF
>TRBJ2-7|TRBV20-1
CSASSPDSGYEQYF
>TRBJ1-1|TRBV12-3/TRBV12-4
CASSLGTGGFTEAFF
>TRBJ2-3|TRBV20-1
CSARDGRGPVDTQYF
>TRBJ2-1|TRBV7-2
CASSLAWGRGGENNEQFF
>TRBJ1-1|TRBV6-6
CASTTQGEAFF
>TRBJ1-1|TRBV10-3
CAISGTVLNTEAFF
>TRBJ1-1|TRBV2
CASLVRVNTEAFF
>TRBJ2-5|TRBV9
CASSVKGLEETQYF
>TRBJ1-2|TRBV6-1
CASGRTGGYGYTF
>TRBJ2-3|TRBV28
CASASSGSGTDTQYF
>TRBJ2-7|TRBV15
CATSRTRAQSYEQYF
>TRBJ2-1|TRBV9
CASSATGTEQFF
>TRBJ2-3|TRBV10-3
CAISESGAVTQYF
>TRBJ2-7|TRBV4-3
CASSQDGRGHEQYF
>TRBJ2-7|TRBV3-1
CASSPTSRRGEQYF
>TRBJ2-1|TRBV3-1
CASSQEVSGADNEQFF
>TRBJ2-7|TRBV4-3
CASSQDWTSDNYEQYF
>TRBJ2-5|TRBV5-1
CASSLGPFGETQYF
>TRBJ2-7|TRBV18
CASSPKLTDRGYSYEQYF
>TRBJ1-2|TRBV12-3/TRBV12-4
CASGYRATNYGYTF
>TRBJ1-5|TRBV12-3/TRBV12-4
CASTLTGANQPQHF
>TRBJ2-3|TRBV12-3/TRBV12-4
CASLRTGSTDTQYF
>TRBJ1-5|TRBV4-3
CASSQGYESNQPQHF